This T cell receptor (beta chain) was retrieved from a study of identical twins (dated by TCRdb to about 2016). At the level of the whole study: To test whether fetal clonotypes persist, the study used deep sequencing on TCR alpha and beta repertoires from monozygotic twins, unrelated adults of various ages, and cord blood. Replicate twin experiments were performed at different times using different library preparation protocols to rule out contamination. On the study overall, not on this receptor specifically: Zero-insertion analyses could be partly confounded by invariant T cells such as MAIT and iNKT, though diverse VJ usage argued against such confounding for most clonotypes. Excess twin sharing in beta out-of-frame sequences was weaker because fewer shared sequences lowered the signal-to-noise ratio. Fewer insertions were carried by abundant cord blood beta clonotypes, a similar but weaker trend appeared in young adult naive repertoires, and no such trend appeared in memory repertoires. Out-of-frame TCR alpha sequences shared between twins showed an excess of low generation-probability sequences compared with coincidental sharing between unrelated individuals. In monozygotic twins, out-of-frame TCR alpha sharing was systematically underestimated by recombination models, although the models agreed with sharing between unrelated individuals. Because the same donors could not be followed over many years, the conclusions depended on cross-sectional statistical analysis.

On this clonotype itself: The antigen this receptor binds is unknown. No per-base quality is available; no much larger clone lies one base away.

For CDR1 and CDR2, the germline V gene (reference sequence) lists LNHNV and YYDKDF. Its CDR3 holds 15 amino acids, cysteine through phenylalanine. The entry retains the CDR3 DNA only, 45 bases that are in frame from base 1. The V end gives up 4 bases and the J end 7 bases, leaving 4 bases in the junction not matched to a gene. The protocol used for the library was 5' RACE. The sample was run on an Illumina HiSeq 2000. A universal primer binding site was introduced by template switching, and a unique molecular identifier was present in the final cDNA, enabling accurate counting of TCR cDNA molecules. Specific primers in the conserved constant-segment region were used to synthesize first-strand cDNA for TCR alpha and beta chains. To control for contamination, every cDNA library was double barcoded, receiving both a SMART-Mk sample barcode and Illumina barcodes. TruSeq adapter sequences along with Illumina sample barcodes were introduced in two successive PCR steps. TCR alpha and beta cDNA libraries were sequenced on the Illumina HiSeq platform with custom primers. The authors' pipeline ran thus. MiGEC processed the raw reads to extract unique molecular identifiers, while MiXCR was used to determine the CDR3 positions. For each individual, recombination models were inferred using an EM algorithm with the repgenHMM and IGoR tools. Shared clonotype analysis was performed with the tcR package in R, normalizing sharing by the product of cloneset sizes. To study raw recombination free of thymic and clonal selection effects, out-of-frame nonproductive sequences were analyzed. TCRdb ran its own pipeline on the public reads, namely fastp trimming at Q25 and MiXCR clone calling, and kept in-frame beta chains. Entries are consolidated by CDR3 protein sequence, retaining the most common genes and DNA. What appears here as the V and J calls and clone size reflects TCRdb's work, not the paper's. This sample comprises more than 600,000 distinct CDR3 sequences, about 20% of them detected only once. The ten largest clones add up to about an eighth of the sample.

All donors were healthy Caucasians. Three pairs of female monozygotic twins, all aged roughly 18 to 29 years, made up the twin cohort. RNA for TCR libraries was isolated from peripheral blood mononuclear cells. These same records also appear under a second study, on T cells expressing NK-cell markers. The second study's authors report: Three sorted T-cell subsets (CD3+CD56+NKG2C+, CD3+CD56+NKG2C- and CD3+CD56-NKG2C+) from roughly eight donors had their TCR beta-chain repertoires profiled. Of the eight sequenced donors, seven were found to be HCMV-seropositive and one was found to be HCMV-seronegative. To restrict sorting to alphabetaTCR-expressing T cells, an anti-gammadeltaTCR antibody was added in several experiments. For 6 or 7 donors, the dominant CD3+CD56+NKG2C+ clonotypes were among the top 10 CD8+ clonotypes and accounted for about 1.0-7.0% of CD8+ T cells. Those dominant clonotypes were again the most abundant among CD3+CD56-NKG2C+ cells in a few donors, at roughly 28.3-65%. Whether the expanded NKG2C-expressing T cell clones were specific for HCMV antigens remained unclear. All eight donors whose samples were sequenced were randomly selected healthy volunteers, three of them men and five women. HCMV serostatus was determined by detecting HCMV-specific IgG in serum with a commercial ELISA kit. For about 6 donors, bulk peripheral blood T-cell repertoires were additionally sequenced from unsorted PBMC. MIGEC handled demultiplexing of the reads and grouping by UMI, while MiTCR was used to assemble and quantify clonotypes. To exclude erroneous sequences, any TCR cDNA sequence not supported by at least two reads was discarded. The tcR package was used for downstream repertoire analysis, and clonotypes were matched across fractions by CDR3 nucleotide sequence plus V segment. VDJmatch was used to annotate antigen specificity against VDJdb, with one amino acid substitution allowed in CDR3.

The chain is encoded by TRBV15 joined to TRBJ2-1, with TRBD2 identical over 13 junction bases. The receptor comes from a woman aged 18 to 35 in good health. The sample taken for sequencing was PBMCs. Read as DNA, the sequence is TGTGCCACCAGCACGAGGACTAGCGGGGGTAATGAGCAGTTCTTC. This is translated as CATSTRTSGGNEQFF.